A single sample gave rise to the 16 T cell receptor beta chains below, sequenced in a study of T cells in Graves' hyperthyroidism and ophthalmopathy. Amplification of TCR beta CDR3 regions used RNA as the template. The TCR CDR3 was amplified in a first-round RT-PCR using the HTBI primer set. TCRdb redid the calling of the multiplex PCR reads with MiXCR, one entry per CDR3 protein. The table records around 400,000 distinct CDR3 sequences, more than 15% of them present only once. The sample consisted of blood. Source of these receptors: a woman younger than 30 with Graves' hyperthyroidism that later progressed to Graves' ophthalmopathy.

The genes are TRBV15 and TRBJ1-1, with D tentatively TRBD1 (6 bases). The length of the CDR3 is 15 residues. Germline V gene lookup returns CDR1 LNHNV and CDR2 YYDKDF (reference sequence). Trimming stripped 5 bases from V and 9 bases from J, with 22 bases between. The CDR3 reads CATSVGGWTDNQAFF. CDR3 nucleotide sequence: TGTGCCACCAGCGTGGGAGGATGGACAGACAATCAAGCTTTCTTT.

The sample holds many counts of this clonotype. The CDR3 DNA follows: TGTGCCAGCAGCTTAGTGGAAGGGGGCATGGTTCGCGGGACTGGCTCCTACGAGCAGTACTTC. Translation gives CASSLVEGGMVRGTGSYEQYF. V and J are TRBV11-2 and TRBJ2-7; possibly TRBD1 for D (7 bases). The CDR3 runs to 21 residues. Germline CDR1 reads SGHAT; CDR2 reads FQNNGV. Trimming cost V 1 base and J 0 bases, with 28 bases left between them.

A few counts support this clonotype. The rearrangement joins TRBV19 to TRBJ2-2; D gene uncertain. Per the germline V gene, CDR1 is LNHDA and CDR2 is SQIVND (reference sequence). The length of the CDR3 is 15 residues. V lost 5 bases to trimming and J lost 0 bases, with 10 bases between them. As DNA, the CDR3 is TGTGCCAGTAGTGGAGCCCCCGCGAACACCGGGGAGCTGTTTTTT. This sequence encodes CASSGAPANTGELFF.

This clonotype was observed many times. The chain employs TRBV20-1 and TRBJ2-1, with D perhaps TRBD2 (6 bases). The CDR3 consists of 16 residues. Germline loops: CDR1 DFQATT, CDR2 SNEGSKA (reference sequence). V was pared by 3 bases and J by 1 base, with 16 bases between. The CDR3 nucleotides read TGCAGTGCTAGGACCTTAGTGGCGGGGTCCTACAATGAGCAGTTCTTC. Translated, it gives CSARTLVAGSYNEQFF.

This clonotype was seen many times. The chain employs TRBV6-2 or TRBV6-3 and TRBJ2-1, with D tentatively TRBD1 (5 bases). The CDR3 consists of 16 residues. CDR1 and CDR2 (germline): MNHEY, SVGEGT. Trimming took off 4 bases at V and 0 bases at J, with 13 bases between the two ends. Here the CDR3 reads CASSSGNRPSYNEQFF. The CDR3 region has the DNA TGTGCCAGCAGTTCCGGTAACAGGCCCTCCTACAATGAGCAGTTCTTC.

This clonotype appeared a single time. The chain uses TRBV11-2 and TRBJ2-1; D tentatively reads TRBD1 or TRBD2 (5 bases each). CDR1 and CDR2 from the germline V gene are SGHAT and FQNNGV. CDR3 length equals 15 residues. With 1 base removed from V and 6 bases from J, the gap between germline ends came to 13 bases. CDR3 region: CASSLGPGPTNEQFF. Written as DNA, the CDR3 is TGTGCCAGCAGCTTAGGCCCGGGGCCCACCAATGAGCAGTTCTTC.

This clonotype was observed a few times. J is TRBJ2-3 and V is TRBV29-1; 12 bases line up with TRBD2. Germline V gene sequence: CDR1 SQVTM, CDR2 ANQGSEA. With 7 bases clipped from V and 6 bases from J, the junction kept 8 bases outside the gene matches. The CDR3 runs to 14 residues. The CDR3 spells CSAPLAGGMDTQYF. As DNA, the CDR3 is TGCAGCGCCCCACTAGCGGGAGGTATGGATACGCAGTATTTT.

The chain recombines TRBV10-3 with TRBJ2-7, with D perhaps TRBD1 (6 bases). CDR1 ENHRY and CDR2 SYGVKD come from the germline V gene. The CDR3 extends over 13 amino acids. With 11 bases removed from V and 4 bases from J, the gap between germline ends came to 18 bases. The CDR3 protein is CAAGLQGNYEQYF. The CDR3, as DNA: TGTGCCGCCGGTTTACAGGGAAATTACGAGCAGTACTTC.

At least ten counts were recorded for this clonotype. V and J are TRBV30 and TRBJ2-7; 7 bases line up with TRBD2. Unmatched junction bases numbered 3, after V lost 5 bases and J lost 5 bases. The germline gives CDR1 GTSNPN, CDR2 SVGIG (reference sequence). This CDR3 has 11 residues. The CDR3 sequence is CAWGGENEQYF. CDR3 nucleotides: TGTGCCTGGGGGGGGGAGAACGAGCAGTACTTC.

This clonotype was counted only a few times. This chain uses TRBV14 with TRBJ2-7; weak D call: TRBD1 (7 bases). V dropped 1 base and J dropped 5 bases, with 12 bases sitting between them. The CDR3 has 14 residues. Germline V gene lookup returns CDR1 SGHDN and CDR2 FVKESK. CDR3: CASSQVGGGNEQYF. The CDR3 DNA is TGTGCCAGCAGCCAAGTAGGGGGCGGGAACGAGCAGTACTTC.

This clonotype was detected many times. The chain is built from TRBV7-9 and TRBJ1-5; weak D call: TRBD1 (5 bases). Germline V gene lookup returns CDR1 SEHNR and CDR2 FQNEAQ (reference sequence). The length of the CDR3 is 18 residues. The V end was cut by 4 bases, the J end by 2 bases, with 21 bases between. CDR3: CASSSGVRGEEGNQPQHF. The CDR3 region has the DNA TGTGCCAGCAGCTCAGGCGTGCGAGGGGAAGAAGGCAATCAGCCCCAGCATTTT.

The sample holds many counts of this clonotype. The chain joins TRBV6-2 or TRBV6-3 to TRBJ2-1; no firm D call. The CDR3 has 13 amino acids. V gave up 4 bases and J gave up 10 bases, with 14 bases separating them. The germline gives CDR1 MNHEY, CDR2 SVGEGT. The CDR3: CASSLYGIMEQFF. CDR3 DNA sequence: TGTGCCAGCAGTTTATACGGTATCATGGAGCAGTTCTTC.

The chain employs TRBV5-1 and TRBJ2-5; D not certain. CDR3 size: 11 residues. Germline V gives CDR1 SGHRS, CDR2 YFSETQ. V shed 5 bases and J shed 5 bases, with 7 bases lying between them. CDR3 sequence reads: CASRGWETQYF. As DNA, the CDR3 is TGCGCCAGCAGGGGATGGGAGACCCAGTACTTC.

Of note for this clonotype: Being one base from a much bigger clone, this may be a read error. The V and J genes are TRBV10-3 and TRBJ2-5; either TRBD1 or TRBD2 may supply D (5 bases each). In germline, CDR1 is ENHRY, CDR2 SYGVKD. The CDR3 has 14 residues. The V gene lost 4 bases and the J gene lost 5 bases, with 14 bases spanning the gap. CDR3 nucleotides: TGTGCCATCAGTGTGAACCGGGGCCGGGAGACCCAGTACTTC. Its translation: CAISVNRGRETQYF.

The chain has TRBV6-1 and TRBJ2-7; 8 nucleotides agree with TRBD2. Germline V gene lookup returns CDR1 MNHNS and CDR2 SASEGT. The CDR3 is 16 residues long. V lost 0 bases, J lost 7 bases, and 11 bases stayed unmatched. The CDR3 region is CASSEALGRGSGEQYF. The CDR3 coding sequence is TGTGCCAGCAGTGAAGCGCTCGGGAGGGGTAGCGGGGAGCAGTACTTC.

This clonotype has a count of ten or more. The chain recombines TRBV19 with TRBJ2-3; TRBD2 matches 8 bases. J gave up 2 bases and V 3 bases, and 4 bases lay outside the gene matches. The V gene's germline CDR1 is LNHDA and CDR2 SQIVND (reference sequence). There are 15 residues in the CDR3. CDR3 DNA: TGTGCCAGTAGTATGGTAGCGGGACCCACAGATACGCAGTATTTT. Its protein is CASSMVAGPTDTQYF.